This T cell receptor (beta chain) was sequenced during a study of T-cell memory formation after mild COVID-19. For the study at large: For the most part, TCR clusters were specific to one donor. Study findings and constraints: Cross-reactive memory apparently joined, as some responding clones appeared in pre-infection memory. The CD4+ clones that contracted clustered mainly within CM and EM, and the CD8+ clones concentrated in EMRA. For second-wave clones that peaked at day 37, SARS-CoV-2 specificity went unverified.

TCRdb called the 5' RACE reads again in MiXCR, with one record for every CDR3 protein. The sample has around 310,000 distinct CDR3 sequences; around 15% are singletons. Germline-derived CDR1 and CDR2 are SGHRS and YFSETQ. The CDR3 sequence is 15 residues long. Unmatched junction bases numbered 11, after V lost 7 bases and J lost 5 bases. This clonotype came up a few times. Its matching antigen is unknown. The chain recombines TRBV5-1 with TRBJ2-3; TRBD1 matches at 9 bases. The sample was PBMCs or a T cell subset sorted from them (not recorded which). The sequence was obtained from a young man who had mild COVID-19 (a few samples of this study predate the infection). Cell type and time point are not known. CDR3 DNA sequence: TGCGCCAGCGGGGGCCGGGACAGGGTGAAAGATACGCAGTATTTT. It is translated as CASGGRDRVKDTQYF.